This TCR beta chain was sequenced during a study of blood T cells in healthy people across ages. Study-wide results and limits: Unsorted PBMC input precluded a conclusive naive versus antigen-experienced comparison.

On this clonotype: Antigen unknown.

There were healthy Caucasian individuals from Russia, aged roughly 6 to 90, serving as donors. The sample, around 10 milliliters of peripheral blood, was drawn from each donor. The use of a sample-barcoded 5' primer and a J-beta primer mix characterized a second PCR of about 7 to 12 cycles. Each cDNA molecule carried a tag from a template-switch adaptor that contained 12 random nucleotides. One entry per CDR3 protein, called by TCRdb with MiXCR from the 5' RACE reads. Of about 1.1 million distinct CDR3 sequences in the sample, 35% to 45% were seen once. Source material: blood. This TCR was sampled from a man aged 18 to 30 in good health.

This chain's CDR3 is CASSQGGGRNTEAFF. As DNA, the CDR3 is TGCGCCAGCAGCCAAGGGGGGGGGCGCAACACTGAAGCTTTCTTT. This chain connects TRBV4-3 to TRBJ1-1; tentative D call: TRBD1 (6 bases). This CDR3 region has 15 residues. The V gene's germline CDR1 is LGHNA and CDR2 YSLEER. Trimming left V 1 base short and J 2 bases short, with 11 bases between.